A selection of T cell receptor beta chains follows, all from one sample in a study of blood T cells in healthy people across ages. One entry per CDR3 protein results from TCRdb running MiXCR on the 5' RACE reads. The table includes some 800,000 distinct CDR3 sequences, 25% detected once. These same records also appear under a second study, on T cells of mothers and their children.

What was sequenced was blood. The receptors stem from a boy aged 10-17 years in good health. Each CDR3 is given with its conserved first and last residue. D genes are given only for firm matches. The size of a clone is reported for some rows only, either as once, few or many, or as a class for expanded clones.

j_call,v_call,clone_size,d_call,cdr3_nt,cdr3_aa
TRBJ2-2,TRBV28,NA,NA,TGTGCCAGCAGTTTGACTTTGAACACCGGGGAGCTGTTTTTT,CASSLTLNTGELFF
TRBJ1-2,TRBV12-3/TRBV12-4,NA,NA,TGTGCCAGCAGTTTAGCACGGATCGGCTACACCTTC,CASSLARIGYTF
TRBJ2-5,TRBV20-1,few,TRBD1,TGCAGTGCACCAAAGGACAGGGTGGGCGAGACCCAGTACTTC,CSAPKDRVGETQYF
TRBJ2-5,TRBV3-1,NA,NA,TGTGCCAGCAGCCACCAGGACCCTCCAGAGCAGTACTTC,CASSHQDPPEQYF
TRBJ1-1,TRBV6-4,NA,TRBD1,TGTGCCAAAACGAGACAGGGACGAGCGAACACTGAAGCTTTCTTT,CAKTRQGRANTEAFF
TRBJ1-2,TRBV10-3,NA,TRBD1,TGTGCCACGGACAGGTCCGATGGCAGCATTTATGGCTACACCTTC,CATDRSDGSIYGYTF
TRBJ1-2,TRBV6-1,NA,NA,TGTGCCAGCAGTGAAGGGGGCCTCTATGGCTACACCTTC,CASSEGGLYGYTF
TRBJ1-2,TRBV4-3,NA,NA,TGCGCCAGCAGCCAAGATTTTCAGGGTCTTAGTTACGGCTACACCTTC,CASSQDFQGLSYGYTF
TRBJ1-6,TRBV11-2,few,NA,TGTGCCAGCAGCTACGGTAGATATCCCTCCTATAATTCACCCCTCCACTTT,CASSYGRYPSYNSPLHF
TRBJ2-2,TRBV20-1,NA,NA,TGCAGTGCCCCCCGCGCGGACGCGGGACGGGGCACCGGGGAGCTGTTTTTT,CSAPRADAGRGTGELFF
TRBJ2-3,TRBV15,NA,NA,TGTGCCACCAGCAGACACAGGGATTTGGCAGATACGCAGTATTTT,CATSRHRDLADTQYF
TRBJ2-7,TRBV4-2,NA,TRBD1,TGTGCCAGCAGCCCGACAGGGCCCAAAAACTACGAGCAGTACTTC,CASSPTGPKNYEQYF
TRBJ2-7,TRBV29-1,NA,TRBD1,TGCAGCGTCCCGGGACAGGGGTTACTCTCCTACGAGCAGTACTTC,CSVPGQGLLSYEQYF
TRBJ2-5,TRBV28,NA,NA,TGTGCCAGCAGTTTAACAGGGTTGAGGGAGACCCAGTACTTC,CASSLTGLRETQYF
TRBJ1-5,TRBV20-1,NA,TRBD1,TGCGATCGCAGGAGGGGGCATTTAAGCAATCAGCCCCAGCATTTT,CDRRRGHLSNQPQHF
TRBJ1-3,TRBV9,NA,NA,TGTGCCAGCAGCGTAGAGGAGGGGAGGGGTTCATCTGGAAACACCATATATTTT,CASSVEEGRGSSGNTIYF
TRBJ2-5,TRBV7-8,NA,TRBD2,TGTGCCAGCAGCTTATCCGGGACTAGCGGGAGTAGAGAGACCCAGTACTTC,CASSLSGTSGSRETQYF
TRBJ2-1,TRBV30,NA,TRBD2,TGTGCCTGGCGACTAGCGGGGTACAATGAGCAGTTCTTC,CAWRLAGYNEQFF
TRBJ2-7,TRBV5-5,few,NA,TGTGCCAGCAGCTTGGGAAGGGGACCATACTACGAGCAGTACTTC,CASSLGRGPYYEQYF
TRBJ2-7,TRBV7-8,few,NA,TGTGCCAGCAGACGCACAGGAAGGGGAGTCCTCTTCTACGAGCAGTACTTC,CASRRTGRGVLFYEQYF
TRBJ1-2,TRBV20-1,NA,NA,TGCAGTGCTAGATTGGAATCTAATGATGGCTACACCTTC,CSARLESNDGYTF
TRBJ2-5,TRBV7-6,few,NA,TGTGCCAGCAGCTTAGTGGGAGAGATTCAAGAGACCCAGTACTTC,CASSLVGEIQETQYF
TRBJ1-2,TRBV29-1,NA,NA,TGCAGCGTCCGAGGGCGAAACTATGGCTACACCTTC,CSVRGRNYGYTF
TRBJ2-1,TRBV7-9,NA,NA,TGTGCCAGCAGCCCAGGAGATGGGGGAGACCGCTCGTGGGAGCAGTTCTTC,CASSPGDGGDRSWEQFF
TRBJ1-1,TRBV18,NA,NA,TGTGCCAGCTCACCCACCCCCACTGAAGCTTTCTTT,CASSPTPTEAFF
TRBJ1-5,TRBV28,NA,NA,TGTGCCAGCAGACCCAGCGGAAGTAACAATCAGCCCCAGCATTTT,CASRPSGSNNQPQHF
TRBJ2-6,TRBV7-3,few,TRBD2,TGTGCCAGCAGCCCCGGCAGCGGGAGGCCTGGGGCCAACGTCCTGACTTTC,CASSPGSGRPGANVLTF
TRBJ1-5,TRBV20-1,NA,NA,TGCAGTGGGAAGAAGGGTGGGGATAGCAATCAGCCCCAGCATTTT,CSGKKGGDSNQPQHF
TRBJ2-1,TRBV7-8,few,NA,TGTGCCAGCAGCTTAAGCCTTTTAGCGCGGGGGCCCTACAATGAGCAGTTCTTC,CASSLSLLARGPYNEQFF
TRBJ1-3,TRBV7-9,few,TRBD1,TGTGCCAGCAGCCCTTTTGCAGGGGGCTACGGTGGAAACACCATATATTTT,CASSPFAGGYGGNTIYF
TRBJ1-2,TRBV6-2/TRBV6-3,NA,NA,TGTGCCAGCAGCCCCGGTCAGGGTACGGAGAATAACTATGGCTACACCTTC,CASSPGQGTENNYGYTF
TRBJ2-7,TRBV15,NA,NA,TGTGCCACCAGCAAGGACAGTTTTAGGGAGCAGTACTTC,CATSKDSFREQYF
TRBJ2-2,TRBV29-1,many,NA,TGCAGCGTTGGGTGGGGTACCGGGGAGCTGTTTTTT,CSVGWGTGELFF
TRBJ2-5,TRBV7-9,NA,NA,TGTGCCAGCAGCTCCCAGGACAACCAAGAGACCCAGTACTTC,CASSSQDNQETQYF
TRBJ2-7,TRBV20-1,few,TRBD1,TGCAGTGCTAGGGGACAGGGGGGTTACGAGCAGTACTTC,CSARGQGGYEQYF
TRBJ1-2,TRBV5-4,few,TRBD1,TGTGCCAGCACTTTGAGACAGGGGATTTTTGATGGCTACACCTTC,CASTLRQGIFDGYTF
TRBJ2-7,TRBV18,many,NA,TGTGCCAGCTCACCATCCATTACCTACGAGCAGTACTTC,CASSPSITYEQYF
TRBJ2-7,TRBV7-2,NA,NA,TGTGCCAGCAGCTTAGGGATAGCGCCTGGGGAGCAGTACTTC,CASSLGIAPGEQYF
TRBJ1-2,TRBV27,once,TRBD1,TGTGCCAGCAGTGCCCGGGACAGGGCCGAGGGCTACACCTTC,CASSARDRAEGYTF
TRBJ2-7,TRBV7-9,NA,TRBD2,TGTACCAGCAGCCACCGGGACTATACCTACGAGCAGTACTTC,CTSSHRDYTYEQYF
TRBJ1-1,TRBV6-6,NA,NA,TGTGCCGGCAGTTGGACGATGGGGGTGAACACTGAAGCTTTCTTT,CAGSWTMGVNTEAFF
TRBJ1-6,TRBV20-1,few,TRBD1,TGCAGTGCTTCGGAGGGGACAGGGGTCGGGTATAATTCACCCCTCCACTTT,CSASEGTGVGYNSPLHF
TRBJ1-1,TRBV12-5,NA,NA,TGTGCTAGTGGTTTGGCAATCATGGGGGTGTACACTGAAGCTTTCTTT,CASGLAIMGVYTEAFF
TRBJ2-5,TRBV3-1,NA,NA,TGTGCCAGCAGCCGCTTAGGGGTAGAGACCCAGTACTTC,CASSRLGVETQYF
TRBJ2-1,TRBV4-1,NA,TRBD2,TGCGCCAGCAGCCCCGTTAGCGGGGGAACACACAATGAGCAGTTCTTC,CASSPVSGGTHNEQFF
TRBJ2-7,TRBV21-1,few,NA,TGTGCCACCACCAGGCAGGCGCTCTACGAGCAGTACTTC,CATTRQALYEQYF
TRBJ2-5,TRBV24-1,NA,TRBD1,TGTGCCACCAGTGATTTGGGGGCACCGGGACAGCAAGAGACCCAGTACTTC,CATSDLGAPGQQETQYF
TRBJ1-5,TRBV20-1,few,NA,TGCAGTGCTTGGCAGCAGGGGCGAGGTCAGCCCCAGCATTTT,CSAWQQGRGQPQHF
TRBJ2-3,TRBV9,NA,TRBD1,TGTGCCAGCAGCCCCTTCCCGGGACAGGCAGATACGCAGTATTTT,CASSPFPGQADTQYF
TRBJ1-1,TRBV30,NA,TRBD1,TGTGCCTGGAGTGACAGGGGATACACTGAAGCTTTCTTT,CAWSDRGYTEAFF
TRBJ1-1,TRBV6-2/TRBV6-3,few,NA,TGTGCCAGCAGTTACCTCCCGGCAGCGGGCACTGAAGCTTTCTTT,CASSYLPAAGTEAFF
TRBJ2-5,TRBV5-6,NA,NA,TGTGCCAGCAGCTTGATGGGGGACTGGTACTTC,CASSLMGDWYF
TRBJ2-1,TRBV7-9,NA,TRBD2,TGTGCCAGCAGCCCCGGGACTAGCGCGAATGAGCAGTTCTTC,CASSPGTSANEQFF
TRBJ1-4,TRBV2,NA,NA,TGCGCCAGCAGTGTATGGGATGAAAAACTGTGTTTT,CASSVWDEKLCF
TRBJ2-5,TRBV6-2/TRBV6-3,few,NA,TGTGCCAGCAGTTACGCGGGGGCCCCCCAAGAGACCCAGTACTTC,CASSYAGAPQETQYF
TRBJ2-7,TRBV2,NA,NA,TGTGCCAGCTCCCTAACCGCGTGGGAGAGGGTCGGTTACGAGCAGTACTTC,CASSLTAWERVGYEQYF
TRBJ1-2,TRBV12-3/TRBV12-4,few,NA,TGTGCCAGCTTACACGGTGGGGAGGATGGCTACACCTTC,CASLHGGEDGYTF
TRBJ2-3,TRBV7-2,few,NA,TGTGCCAGCAGCTTAGGGGCTACCTATTATGGCACAGATACGCAGTATTTT,CASSLGATYYGTDTQYF
TRBJ2-7,TRBV4-3,few,TRBD1,TGCGCCAGCAGCCTCGGACAGGGGGACAGCTCCTACGAGCAGTACTTC,CASSLGQGDSSYEQYF